This note documents a single TCR beta chain sequence. This specimen comes from a study of T cell responses to AZD1222 COVID-19 vaccine. The CDR3 extends over 14 amino acids. The V end lost 0 bases, the J end lost 0 bases, and 7 bases lay between the germline ends. Germline V lookup: CDR1 SGDLS, CDR2 YYNGEE. Data came from immunoSEQ multiplex PCR; TCRdb stores just in-frame clones and leaves some out. The sample lists approximately 100,000 clones, approximately 91% occurring once. This rearrangement joins TRBV9 to TRBJ2-7; no definite D call. Sequencing used peripheral blood, obtained on day 0 of AZD1222 vaccination. The origin of this receptor is an adult in good health. The CDR3, as DNA: TGTGCCAGCAGCGTAGAACCAACCTCCTACGAGCAGTACTTC. Translating it yields CASSVEPTSYEQYF.